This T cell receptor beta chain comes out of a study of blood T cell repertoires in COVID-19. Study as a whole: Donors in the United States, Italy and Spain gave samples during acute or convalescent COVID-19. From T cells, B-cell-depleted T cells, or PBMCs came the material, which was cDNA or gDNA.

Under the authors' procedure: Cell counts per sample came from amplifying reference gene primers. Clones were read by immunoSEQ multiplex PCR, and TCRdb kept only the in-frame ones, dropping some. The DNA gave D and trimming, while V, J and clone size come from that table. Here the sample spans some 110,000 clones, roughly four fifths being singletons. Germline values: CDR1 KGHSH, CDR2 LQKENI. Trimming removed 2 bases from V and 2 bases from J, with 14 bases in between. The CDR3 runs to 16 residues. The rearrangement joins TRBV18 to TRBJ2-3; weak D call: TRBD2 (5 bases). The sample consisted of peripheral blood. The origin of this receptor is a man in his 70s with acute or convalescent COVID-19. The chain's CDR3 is CASSPVGGSITDTQYF. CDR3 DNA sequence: TGTGCCAGCTCACCAGTCGGCGGGTCTATCACAGATACGCAGTATTTT.